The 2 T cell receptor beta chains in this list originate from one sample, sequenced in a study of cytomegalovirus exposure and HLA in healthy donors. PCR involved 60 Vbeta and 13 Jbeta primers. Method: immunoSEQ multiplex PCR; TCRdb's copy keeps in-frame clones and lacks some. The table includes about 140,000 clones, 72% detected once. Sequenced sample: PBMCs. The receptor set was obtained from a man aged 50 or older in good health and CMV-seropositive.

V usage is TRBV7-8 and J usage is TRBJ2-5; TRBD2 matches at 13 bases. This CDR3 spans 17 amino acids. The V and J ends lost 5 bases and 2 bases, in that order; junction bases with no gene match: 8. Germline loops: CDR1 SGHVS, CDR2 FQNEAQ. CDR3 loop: CASSPRTSGSGQETQYF. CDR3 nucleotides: TGTGCCAGCAGCCCACGGACTAGCGGGAGCGGGCAAGAGACCCAGTACTTC.

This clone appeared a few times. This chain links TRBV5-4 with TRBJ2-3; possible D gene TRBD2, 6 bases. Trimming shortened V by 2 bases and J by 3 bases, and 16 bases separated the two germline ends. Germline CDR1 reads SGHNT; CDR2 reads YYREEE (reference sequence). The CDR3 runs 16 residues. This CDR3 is CASSFQRARGTDTQYF. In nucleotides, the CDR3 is TGTGCCAGCAGCTTTCAGCGGGCCCGGGGGACAGATACGCAGTATTTT.